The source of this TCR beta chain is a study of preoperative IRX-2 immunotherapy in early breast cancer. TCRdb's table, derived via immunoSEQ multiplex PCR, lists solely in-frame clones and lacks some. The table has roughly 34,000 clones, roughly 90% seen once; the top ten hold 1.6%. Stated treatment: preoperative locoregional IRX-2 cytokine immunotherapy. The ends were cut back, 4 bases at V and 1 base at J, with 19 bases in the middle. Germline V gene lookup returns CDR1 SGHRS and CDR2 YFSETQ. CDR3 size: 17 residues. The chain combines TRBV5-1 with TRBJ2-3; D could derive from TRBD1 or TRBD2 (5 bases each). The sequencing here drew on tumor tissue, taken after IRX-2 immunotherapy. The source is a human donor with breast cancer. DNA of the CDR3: TGCGCCAGCAGCCACGGGGCTTCTGGAACTGGCACAGATACGCAGTATTTT. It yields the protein CASSHGASGTGTDTQYF.